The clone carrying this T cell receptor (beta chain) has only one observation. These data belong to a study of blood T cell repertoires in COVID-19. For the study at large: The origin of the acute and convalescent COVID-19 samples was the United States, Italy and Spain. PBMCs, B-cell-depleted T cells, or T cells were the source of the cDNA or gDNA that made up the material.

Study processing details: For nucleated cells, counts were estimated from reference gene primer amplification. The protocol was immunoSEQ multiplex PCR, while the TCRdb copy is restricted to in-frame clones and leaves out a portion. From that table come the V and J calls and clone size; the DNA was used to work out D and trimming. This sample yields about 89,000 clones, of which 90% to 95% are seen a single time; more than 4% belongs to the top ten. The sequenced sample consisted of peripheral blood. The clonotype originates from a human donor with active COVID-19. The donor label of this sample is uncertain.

The CDR3 spells CASGTSQGTGELFF. As DNA, the CDR3 is TGTGCTAGTGGTACATCTCAGGGAACCGGGGAGCTGTTTTTT. The chain joins TRBV12-5 to TRBJ2-2, with TRBD1 as a possible D gene (5 bases). Germline V CDR1 and CDR2: LGHNT, FRNRAP. V was trimmed by 5 bases and J by 5 bases, leaving 12 bases between them. The CDR3 spans 14 residues.